Here is one T cell receptor beta chain with its context. The sample comes from a study of neurological immune-mediated disorders. This sample's time point: longitudinal time-point 1 (baseline). TCRdb re-called the 5' RACE reads with MiXCR, one entry per CDR3 protein. The data hold tens of thousands of distinct CDR3 sequences, with about 3.3% observed a single time. Looked up from germline, CDR1 is SGHVS and CDR2 is FQNEAQ. The CDR3 runs 14 residues. V was trimmed by 0 bases and J by 1 base, leaving 6 bases between them. The sequence was obtained from an older woman with multiple sclerosis. Sample: PBMCs. V is TRBV7-8 and J is TRBJ1-1; no reliable D call. Written as DNA, the CDR3 is TGTGCCAGCAGCTTAGCCGAAACGAACACTGAAGCTTTCTTT. Amino acid sequence: CASSLAETNTEAFF.